What follows is one T cell receptor beta chain and its context. Its antigen is still unknown. The sample belongs to a study of cytomegalovirus exposure and HLA in healthy donors. Overall study: When 398 donors were genotyped, 80% to 90% of them were found to fall in the Caucasian-associated ancestry cluster. Study observations and caveats: Segments of the TCR beta V type were, in most cases, productive about 87% or about 30% of the time in an earlier analysis. Looking again later, the authors saw that most CMV-associated TCR beta chains seemed HLA-restricted.

PCR primers comprised 60 Vbeta and 13 Jbeta primers. Using immunoSEQ multiplex PCR, the repertoire was profiled, and TCRdb retains in-frame clones only, with some absent. The sample has about 120,000 clones, 75% to 80% seen once. V lost 0 bases and J lost 6, with 23 bases in between. Germline V gives CDR1 LGHNA, CDR2 YSLEER. The CDR3 extends over 18 amino acids. The receptor comes from a woman aged 30 to 39 in good health and CMV-seropositive. Material: PBMCs. The chain couples TRBV4-3 to TRBJ1-1; a weak D match, TRBD1 (5 bases). Written as DNA, the CDR3 is TGCGCCAGCAGCCAAGAACCGGGGGGGGTAACACGGAGCCCTGAAGCTTTCTTT. This translates into CASSQEPGGVTRSPEAFF.